This T cell receptor (beta chain) was profiled in a study of blood T cell repertoires in COVID-19 (dated by TCRdb to the early 2020s). About the full investigation: Samples covering the acute and convalescent phases of COVID-19 were provided by collaborators in the United States, Italy and Spain. HLA class I and class II types, where available, came from metadata supplied by the sample provider rather than from assay-based typing. The dataset comprised deeply sampled blood TCRbeta repertoires from subjects exposed to, actively infected with, or recovered from COVID-19. A de-identified subject ID, COVID-19 status, age in years and sex were almost always included in the sample metadata. Samples were obtained from the ongoing ImmuneRACE study (first 160 participants) and from 1,254 subjects provided by 6 global collaborators. The repertoires were released in a freely available public database meant as a resource for research on the immune response to SARS-CoV-2. The prospective study material was composed of cDNA or gDNA derived from T cells, B-cell-depleted T cells, or PBMCs.

Comments on this clone: What this receptor recognizes is not known. No much larger clonotype is one base removed from it; base qualities were not supplied.

In the prospective study, participants were about 18 to 100 years old, resided in approximately 22 geographic areas of the United States, and were enrolled through a virtual design. Cohort assignment in the prospective study relied on participant-reported clinical history from a screening survey and a study questionnaire. Recovered participants in ImmuneRACE Cohort 3 were defined as having two consecutive negative NP/OP PCR tests, clearance from a healthcare professional, or resolution of symptoms. Mobile phlebotomists in the prospective study collected whole blood, serum and a nasopharyngeal or oropharyngeal swab from every participant. Prospective study participants could optionally give additional blood draws and questionnaires over an approximately 2-month period. Before DNA extraction, blood samples from the prospective study were shipped at room temperature or frozen. TCRbeta CDR3 regions were amplified from genomic DNA by means of the immunoSEQ Assay, a bias-controlled multiplex PCR. From the authors' description of their analysis: Within the assay, amplification of reference gene primers was used to estimate how many nucleated cells each sample contained. To quantify the absolute abundance of each unique TCRbeta CDR3 rearrangement, sequence reads were collapsed and filtered. For each sample, productive Simpson clonality was calculated as the square root of Simpson's diversity index over productive rearrangements. The immuneACCESS repertoire file appears here via TCRdb, limited to in-frame rearrangements. These files lack a portion of the clones; in checked studies, under half of the deficit traces to unresolved V genes, and the cause of the others is not known. V and J calls and clone size are copied from that table; D and trimming were computed from the DNA. The sample includes about 160,000 clones, with roughly 90% observed a single time. About 6.6% of the sample comes from the top ten.

The investigation overall reported the following: The quantity of clinical and demographic metadata differed by source and by participant and was supplied without curation.

The germline ends are 10 bases apart after V is trimmed by 2 bases and J by 3 bases. Counted from cysteine to phenylalanine, this CDR3 has 14 amino acids. Only the CDR3 part of the read is kept: 42 bases, read in frame from the first base. This TCR derives from a woman aged 45-59 years who had recovered from COVID-19. This receptor chain uses TRBV23-1 and TRBJ1-2, with the D gene not clear enough to name. TRBV23-1 is flagged as an ORF with uncertain function. The sequenced sample was PBMCs or T cells enriched from blood (not recorded which). The sequenced DNA is TGCGCCAGCAGTCAAGTGTGCGGGTACTATGGCTACACCTTC. It translates as CASSQVCGYYGYTF.